The clone carrying this T cell receptor beta chain has only a few counts. Antigen specificity is unknown. Germline CDR1 reads SGHAT; CDR2 reads FQNNGV. Trimming took 6 bases from V and 13 from J, leaving 13 bases between them. The CDR3 has 11 residues. Attached unique molecular identifiers marked individual cDNA molecules. TCRdb ran MiXCR on the 5' RACE reads and lists one entry per CDR3 protein. This sample has some 91,000 distinct CDR3 sequences, with approximately 11% found just once. These data originate in a study of early T cells in non-severe SARS-CoV-2 infection. Turning to the study itself: Unsorted whole blood bulk RNA was sequenced, with unpaired chains. Study results and caveats: A preference for anti-spike CD8 responses marked VDJdb matching, which missed private and CD4 specificities.

The input for sequencing was whole blood, taken at baseline. The TCR sequence derives from an adult who was a healthcare worker with PCR-confirmed SARS-CoV-2 infection or an uninfected control (not recorded which). The genes are TRBV11-2 and TRBJ2-1; tentatively, D is TRBD1 (6 bases). CDR3 sequence: CASSQQGPQFF. In DNA, the CDR3 is TGTGCCAGCAGTCAACAGGGCCCACAGTTCTTC.